This record looks at one T cell receptor beta chain sequence and its context. As yet, its antigen is unknown. With 60 Vbeta and 13 Jbeta primers, the PCR was carried out. Profiled with immunoSEQ multiplex PCR; TCRdb holds only in-frame clones, not every one. The table lists 90,000 to 110,000 clones, about four fifths of them singletons. CDR3 length: 13 amino acids. CDR1 LNHNV and CDR2 YYDKDF come from the germline V gene (reference sequence). V shed 0 bases and J shed 14 bases, with 11 bases lying between them. This record belongs to a study of cytomegalovirus exposure and HLA in healthy donors. Findings and limits, study-wide: Clonal expansion, a later analysis showed, was greater in HLA-associated TCR beta chains than in equally common others. TCR sequences were mostly rare, though some public TCRs occurred in many donors.

The sample consisted of PBMCs. The V and J genes are TRBV15 and TRBJ1-6, with D hard to call. The clonotype originates from a man aged 25-45 years in good health and CMV-seronegative. CDR3 amino acids: CATSRDYGQALHF. The DNA of the CDR3 is TGTGCCACCAGCAGAGATTATGGCCAGGCCCTCCACTTT.